One sample yielded the 2 T cell receptor beta chains listed below, sequenced in a study of shared clonotypes between healthy human individuals. Some clones are missing from TCRdb's copy, which holds only in-frame ones; the method was immunoSEQ multiplex PCR. The sample carries about 610,000 clones, more than 95% recorded once. The sample comprised naive CD4+ T cells sorted from blood. The subset denotes: CD45RA+ positively selected. All receptors derive from a woman aged 25 to 39 in good health.

The CDR3, as DNA: TGTGCCAGCCTGGAGAGGTTCCAAGAGACCCAGTACTTC. Encoded protein: CASLERFQETQYF. This chain links TRBV28 with TRBJ2-5; the D is unclear. CDR3 length: 13 amino acids. The germline V gene has CDR1 MDHEN and CDR2 SYDVKM. V lost 8 bases and J 1 base, leaving 11 bases between the germline ends.

The chain employs TRBV19 and TRBJ2-7; possibly TRBD1 for D (5 bases). There are 15 residues in the CDR3. V gave up 0 bases and J gave up 4 bases, with 13 bases separating them. Germline V gives CDR1 LNHDA, CDR2 SQIVND (reference sequence). CDR3 protein: CASSIDRGIVYEQYF. In DNA form, the CDR3 reads TGTGCCAGTAGTATAGATAGGGGAATTGTTTACGAGCAGTACTTC.